Presented here are 14 T cell receptor beta chains from one specimen sequenced in a study of blood T cells in healthy people across ages. A J-beta primer mix and a sample-barcoded 5' primer were used in a second PCR of roughly 6 to 11 cycles. In TCRdb, the 5' RACE reads were re-called with MiXCR into one record per CDR3 protein. The table records 790,000 or so distinct CDR3 sequences, about 61% of them present only once. The sample comprised blood. These receptors originate from a man in his forties in good health.

This clonotype was seen only a few times. The rearrangement uses TRBV7-9 and TRBJ2-6; D is undetermined. This CDR3 has 17 amino acids. Trimming removed 10 bases at V and 0 bases at J, with 19 bases between. Per the germline V gene, CDR1 is SEHNR and CDR2 is FQNEAQ (reference sequence). As DNA, the CDR3 is TGTGCCATCCCGTGGTCATCGGGTTCCTCTGGGGCCAACGTCCTGACTTTC. Protein: CAIPWSSGSSGANVLTF.

This clonotype appeared once. The chain uses TRBV29-1 and TRBJ2-1; 9 bases are a match to TRBD1. The end of the DNA is better explained by TRBJ2-7, so the J call may be wrong. Germline V lookup: CDR1 SQVTM, CDR2 ANQGSEA. The CDR3 is made up of 13 amino acids. CDR3 in DNA: TGCAGCGTTGGGGACAGGGTGTACAATGAGCAGTACTTC. Its translation: CSVGDRVYNEQYF.

J is TRBJ1-6 and V is TRBV27; D is unclear. Germline V gives CDR1 MNHEY, CDR2 SMNVEV (reference sequence). The V end lost 5 bases, the J end lost 7 bases, and 9 bases lay between the germline ends. The CDR3 covers 13 residues. The CDR3 DNA reads TGTGCCAGCAGTGTTAGCGGCAATTCACCCCTCCACTTT. Its protein is CASSVSGNSPLHF.

In its sample, this clonotype was seen a few times. V is TRBV5-1 and J is TRBJ1-6; the D is unclear. Trimming left V 0 bases short and J 6 bases short, with 7 bases between. This CDR3 has 14 amino acids. Per germline, CDR1 SGHRS and CDR2 YFSETQ. The CDR3 coding sequence is TGCGCCAGCAGCTTGGAATCCCCTAATTCACCCCTCCACTTT. Amino acids: CASSLESPNSPLHF.

The chain carries TRBV10-3 and TRBJ2-2; D not resolved. The CDR3 has 14 amino acids. Trimming removed 6 bases from V and 7 bases from J, with 15 bases in between. In germline, CDR1 is ENHRY, CDR2 SYGVKD. The CDR3 nucleotides are TGTGCCATCAGCGGTGATAGGCACATCGGGGAGCTGTTTTTT. Its translation is CAISGDRHIGELFF.

This chain links TRBV2 with TRBJ2-4; D may be TRBD1 (6 bases). Matching the DNA end better, TRBJ2-7 makes the J call doubtful. CDR1 SNHLY and CDR2 FYNNEI come from the germline V gene. CDR3 length: 13 residues. The CDR3 region is CASSDGTLYEQYF. Written as DNA, the CDR3 is TGTGCCAGCAGTGATGGGACACTGTACGAGCAGTACTTC.

For this clonotype: A much larger clone lies one base from this, so it may be a read error. This chain joins TRBV19 and TRBJ1-1, with D maybe TRBD1 (6 bases). The germline V gene has CDR1 LNHDA and CDR2 SQIVND (reference sequence). This CDR3 comprises 15 residues. Trimming left V 4 bases short and J 1 base short, with 13 bases between. DNA of the CDR3: TGTGCCAGTAGTACGGGGACATATCCGAACACTGAAGCTTTCTTT. Amino acid sequence: CASSTGTYPNTEAFF.

This clonotype appeared a few times. The V gene is TRBV9, the J gene TRBJ1-2, with D unclear. CDR1 is SGDLS and CDR2 is YYNGEE in the germline V gene. The V gene lost 4 bases and the J gene lost 8 bases, with 12 bases spanning the gap. The length of the CDR3 is 12 residues. The CDR3 here is CASSTRVGGYTF. DNA for the CDR3: TGTGCCAGCAGCACCAGAGTTGGGGGCTACACCTTC.

DNA of the CDR3: TGCGCCAGCAGCCAAGCGGGACTTTCGAGCACAGATACGCAGTATTTT. Translated: CASSQAGLSSTDTQYF. The chain uses TRBV4-1 and TRBJ2-3; the D gene is possibly TRBD2 (6 bases). Trimming left V 1 base short and J 0 bases short, with 11 bases between. CDR1 is MGHRA, CDR2 YSYEKL, per germline. The CDR3 totals 16 residues.

The rearrangement joins TRBV12-3 or TRBV12-4 to TRBJ2-1; 13 bases are shared with TRBD2. This CDR3 has 14 residues. After removal of 7 bases from V and 8 bases from J, the junction contained 5 bases not matched to a gene. The CDR3 sequence is CASTPGLAGDEQFF. For the CDR3, the DNA is TGTGCCAGCACCCCCGGACTAGCGGGGGATGAGCAGTTCTTC.

V and J are TRBV4-3 and TRBJ2-7, with 9 nucleotides matching TRBD2. This CDR3 has 16 residues. The V segment lost 0 bases and the J segment 6 bases; nucleotides outside the gene matches: 9. CDR1 LGHNA and CDR2 YSLEER come from the germline V gene. The CDR3 DNA sequence: TGCGCCAGCAGCCAAGATGTGCTAGCGGGGAGGTCCGAGCAGTACTTC. Translation gives CASSQDVLAGRSEQYF.

CDR3 DNA sequence: TGCAGTGCTAGGACAGGGATGAGCTATGGCTACACCTTC. Its translation: CSARTGMSYGYTF. The chain joins TRBV20-1 to TRBJ1-2, with 7 bases matching TRBD1. V lost 3 bases to trimming and J lost 4 bases; unmatched junction nucleotides: 5. Germline assignment: CDR1 DFQATT and CDR2 SNEGSKA (reference sequence). The CDR3 runs to 13 residues.

The chain links TRBV7-2 to TRBJ2-5; D may be TRBD2 (6 bases). V was trimmed by 4 bases and J by 9 bases, leaving 12 bases between them. CDR3 length: 12 amino acids. Germline values: CDR1 SGHTA, CDR2 FQGNSA. CDR3 nucleotides: TGTGCCAGCAGCTCCAGATCGGGGGCCCAGTACTTC. Translated: CASSSRSGAQYF. The full variable domain, rest sourced from reference TRBV7-2 and TRBJ2-5, is GAGVSQSPSNKVTEKGKDVELRCDPISGHTALYWYRQSLGQGLEFLIYFQGNSAPDKSGLPSDRFSAERTGGSVSTLTIQRTQQEDSAVYLCASSSRSGAQYFGPGTRLLVL.

The chain links TRBV28 to TRBJ2-1, with 10 nucleotides matching TRBD2. In germline, CDR1 is MDHEN, CDR2 SYDVKM. The CDR3 runs to 18 residues. J gave up 4 bases and V 5 bases, and 14 bases lay outside the gene matches. CDR3 region: CASSPLAGTSEKYNEQFF. CDR3 coding DNA: TGTGCCAGCAGTCCACTTGCCGGGACTAGCGAAAAATACAATGAGCAGTTCTTC.